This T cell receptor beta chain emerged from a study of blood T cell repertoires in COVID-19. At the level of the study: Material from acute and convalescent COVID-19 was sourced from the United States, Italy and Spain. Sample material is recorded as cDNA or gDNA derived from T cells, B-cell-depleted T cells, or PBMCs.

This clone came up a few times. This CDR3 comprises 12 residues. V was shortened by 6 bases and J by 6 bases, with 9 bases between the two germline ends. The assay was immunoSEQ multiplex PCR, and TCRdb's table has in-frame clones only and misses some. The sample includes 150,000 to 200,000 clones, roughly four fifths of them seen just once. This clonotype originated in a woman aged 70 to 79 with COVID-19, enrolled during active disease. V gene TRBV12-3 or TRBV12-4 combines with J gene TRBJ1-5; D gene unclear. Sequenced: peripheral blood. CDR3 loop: CASRWEGQPQHF. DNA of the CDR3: TGTGCCAGCAGATGGGAGGGTCAGCCCCAGCATTTT.